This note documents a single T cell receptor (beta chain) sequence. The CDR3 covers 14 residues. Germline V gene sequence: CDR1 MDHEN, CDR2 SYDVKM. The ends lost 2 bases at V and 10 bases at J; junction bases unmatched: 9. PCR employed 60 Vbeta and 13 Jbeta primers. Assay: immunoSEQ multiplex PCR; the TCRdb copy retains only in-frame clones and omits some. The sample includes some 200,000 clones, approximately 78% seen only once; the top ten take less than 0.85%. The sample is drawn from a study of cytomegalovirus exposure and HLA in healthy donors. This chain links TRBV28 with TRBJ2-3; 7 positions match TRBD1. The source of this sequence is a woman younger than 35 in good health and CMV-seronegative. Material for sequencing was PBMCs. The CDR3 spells CASSLGMTGWAQYF. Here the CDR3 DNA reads TGTGCCAGCAGTTTAGGCATGACAGGGTGGGCGCAGTATTTT. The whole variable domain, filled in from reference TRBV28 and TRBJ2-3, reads DVKVTQSSRYLVKRTGEKVFLECVQDMDHENMFWYRQDPGLGLRLIYFSYDVKMKEKGDIPEGYSVSREKKERFSLILESASTNQTSMYLCASSLGMTGWAQYFGPGTRLTVL.